The rows below give T cell receptor beta chains drawn from one sample of a study of OX40 agonist ivuxolimab in advanced cancers. Profiled with immunoSEQ multiplex PCR; TCRdb holds only in-frame clones, not every one. The table shows 45,000 to 50,000 clones, with about nine tenths occurring only once. Sample: CD4+ or CD8+ T cells sorted from blood, taken in a trial of the OX40 agonist ivuxolimab. These receptors all stem from an adult with an advanced solid tumor such as melanoma, head and neck, liver or kidney cancer. Both conserved end residues are part of each CDR3. The order of the fields is clone size, V gene, J gene, D gene, CDR3 protein, CDR3 DNA. A D gene is named only where the DNA matches it firmly. Clone size is given for some rows only: seen once, a few or many times, or a class if the clone is expanded.

size: -
V: TRBV9
J: TRBJ1-2
D: TRBD1
CDR3: CASSPRWTGNYGYTF
DNA: TGTGCCAGCAGCCCTCGATGGACAGGGAACTATGGCTACACCTTC

size: -
V: TRBV6-1
J: TRBJ1-1
D: -
CDR3: CASSGRTGNTEAFF
DNA: TGTGCCAGCAGCGGGAGAACAGGGAACACTGAAGCTTTCTTT

size: -
V: TRBV29-1
J: TRBJ2-5
D: TRBD2
CDR3: CSVRSLAGGPGRETQYF
DNA: TGCAGCGTACGTTCGCTAGCGGGAGGGCCGGGTCGGGAGACCCAGTACTTC

size: -
V: TRBV14
J: TRBJ2-7
D: TRBD1
CDR3: CASSHPGQGTYEQYF
DNA: TGTGCCAGCAGCCACCCGGGACAGGGGACCTACGAGCAGTACTTC

size: -
V: TRBV5-1
J: TRBJ1-1
D: TRBD1
CDR3: CASSFYDRVNTEAFF
DNA: TGCGCCAGCAGCTTTTATGACAGGGTCAACACTGAAGCTTTCTTT

size: -
V: TRBV9
J: TRBJ2-3
D: TRBD2
CDR3: CASSARGSGDSTDTQYF
DNA: TGTGCCAGCAGTGCCCGGGGGAGCGGGGACAGCACAGATACGCAGTATTTT

size: -
V: TRBV10-2
J: TRBJ1-1
D: -
CDR3: CASSDPQGGRTEAFF
DNA: TGCGCCAGCAGTGACCCACAGGGAGGAAGGACTGAAGCTTTCTTT

size: -
V: TRBV11-3
J: TRBJ2-2
D: -
CDR3: CASSSSTGELFF
DNA: TGTGCCAGCAGCTCTTCCACCGGGGAGCTGTTTTTT

size: -
V: TRBV28
J: TRBJ1-1
D: TRBD1
CDR3: CASSITGENTEAFF
DNA: TGTGCCAGCAGTATCACAGGGGAGAACACTGAAGCTTTCTTT

size: -
V: TRBV7-9
J: TRBJ2-7
D: TRBD1
CDR3: CASSPKAGTGENEQYF
DNA: TGTGCCAGCAGCCCCAAAGCAGGGACAGGGGAAAACGAGCAGTACTTC

size: -
V: TRBV6-5
J: TRBJ1-2
D: -
CDR3: CASSYSNGLYGYTF
DNA: TGCGCCAGCAGTTACTCGAATGGGCTTTATGGCTACACCTTC

size: -
V: TRBV10-2
J: TRBJ2-5
D: TRBD2
CDR3: CASSFSGGQETQYF
DNA: TGCGCCAGCAGCTTTAGCGGGGGCCAAGAGACCCAGTACTTC

size: -
V: TRBV2
J: TRBJ1-4
D: -
CDR3: CASSVNGGHYDEKLFF
DNA: TGTGCCAGCAGTGTGAACGGGGGGCATTATGATGAAAAACTGTTTTTT

size: -
V: TRBV29-1
J: TRBJ2-2
D: -
CDR3: CSVVAGNTGELFF
DNA: TGCAGCGTTGTAGCAGGGAACACCGGGGAGCTGTTTTTT

size: -
V: TRBV10-2
J: TRBJ2-1
D: TRBD2
CDR3: CASRKRGSYNEQFF
DNA: TGCGCCAGCAGAAAGCGGGGCTCCTACAATGAGCAGTTCTTC

size: -
V: TRBV10-3
J: TRBJ2-6
D: -
CDR3: CAISSGANVLTF
DNA: TGTGCCATTTCCTCTGGGGCCAACGTCCTGACTTTC

size: -
V: TRBV5-1
J: TRBJ2-7
D: -
CDR3: CASSLSSRNDNEQYF
DNA: TGCGCCAGCAGCTTGAGTTCCAGGAACGATAACGAGCAGTACTTC

size: few
V: TRBV7-9
J: TRBJ2-5
D: -
CDR3: CASSLGDETQYF
DNA: TGTGCCAGCAGCCTGGGGGACGAGACCCAGTACTTC

size: once
V: TRBV28
J: TRBJ2-7
D: -
CDR3: CASETTGTPYEQYF
DNA: TGTGCCAGCGAGACGACAGGGACTCCCTACGAGCAGTACTTC

size: -
V: TRBV19
J: TRBJ1-1
D: TRBD1
CDR3: CASSRGQGVRDTEAFF
DNA: TGTGCCAGTAGTAGGGGACAGGGGGTAAGGGACACTGAAGCTTTCTTT

size: -
V: TRBV5-6
J: TRBJ2-5
D: TRBD2
CDR3: CASSLASGRAGRETQYF
DNA: TGTGCCAGCAGCTTGGCTAGCGGGAGAGCAGGTAGAGAGACCCAGTACTTC

size: once
V: TRBV6-5
J: TRBJ1-2
D: -
CDR3: CASRSNRVHGYTF
DNA: TGTGCCAGCAGGTCGAACAGGGTTCATGGCTACACCTTC

size: -
V: TRBV11-2
J: TRBJ2-7
D: TRBD1
CDR3: CASSWTGTYEQYF
DNA: TGTGCCAGCAGCTGGACAGGGACCTACGAGCAGTACTTC

size: -
V: TRBV27
J: TRBJ1-1
D: -
CDR3: CASKQGPPEDTEAFF
DNA: TGTGCCAGCAAGCAGGGACCCCCTGAGGACACTGAAGCTTTCTTT

size: -
V: TRBV11-2
J: TRBJ2-7
D: -
CDR3: CASSIYPESEQYF
DNA: TGTGCCAGCAGCATTTATCCAGAAAGCGAGCAGTACTTC

size: -
V: TRBV5-4
J: TRBJ2-3
D: -
CDR3: CASSPYAADTQYF
DNA: TGTGCCAGCAGCCCCTACGCGGCCGATACGCAGTATTTT

size: -
V: TRBV19
J: TRBJ1-1
D: TRBD1
CDR3: CASREDRVADTEAFF
DNA: TGTGCCAGTAGGGAGGACAGGGTGGCGGACACTGAAGCTTTCTTT

size: many
V: TRBV6-6
J: TRBJ1-6
D: -
CDR3: CASSYSGQTYNSPLHF
DNA: TGTGCCAGCAGTTACTCGGGGCAGACCTATAATTCACCCCTCCACTTT

size: few
V: TRBV10-2
J: TRBJ2-2
D: TRBD1
CDR3: CASTRTGQIEGGELFF
DNA: TGCGCCAGCACCAGGACAGGGCAAATCGAAGGCGGGGAGCTGTTTTTT

size: -
V: TRBV7-9
J: TRBJ1-1
D: TRBD1
CDR3: CASSQGQGGTEAFF
DNA: TGTGCCAGCAGCCAAGGACAGGGGGGTACTGAAGCTTTCTTT

size: few
V: TRBV2
J: TRBJ1-1
D: -
CDR3: CASSYPELNTEAFF
DNA: TGTGCCAGCAGTTACCCCGAATTGAACACTGAAGCTTTCTTT

size: few
V: TRBV6-5
J: TRBJ2-7
D: -
CDR3: CASSYYRDSYEQYF
DNA: TGTGCCAGCAGTTACTATCGGGACTCCTACGAGCAGTACTTC

size: -
V: TRBV4-1
J: TRBJ2-7
D: -
CDR3: CASSQVLYSAYEQYF
DNA: TGCGCCAGCAGCCAAGTACTCTATAGCGCCTACGAGCAGTACTTC

size: -
V: TRBV4-3
J: TRBJ2-1
D: -
CDR3: CASSHGVREQFF
DNA: TGCGCCAGCAGCCATGGAGTTCGTGAGCAGTTCTTC

size: -
V: TRBV9
J: TRBJ2-3
D: TRBD1
CDR3: CASTPTPYGTVTDTQYF
DNA: TGTGCCAGTACCCCAACGCCTTACGGGACAGTCACAGATACGCAGTATTTT

size: -
V: TRBV5-1
J: TRBJ1-4
D: -
CDR3: CASSLGTQPNEKLFF
DNA: TGCGCCAGCAGCTTAGGGACCCAGCCTAATGAAAAACTGTTTTTT

size: -
V: TRBV6-6
J: TRBJ1-2
D: -
CDR3: CASSYSSRDGYTF
DNA: TGTGCCAGCAGTTACTCGTCACGGGATGGCTACACCTTC

size: -
V: TRBV29-1
J: TRBJ2-7
D: -
CDR3: CSALWQGSEQYF
DNA: TGCAGCGCCCTATGGCAGGGTTCCGAGCAGTACTTC

size: -
V: TRBV7-6
J: TRBJ1-2
D: -
CDR3: CASSLAGRGYTF
DNA: TGTGCCAGCAGCTTAGCGGGCCGGGGCTACACCTTC

size: -
V: TRBV2
J: TRBJ2-5
D: TRBD1
CDR3: CASWVGQGETQYF
DNA: TGTGCCAGCTGGGTAGGACAGGGCGAGACCCAGTACTTC

size: -
V: TRBV7-9
J: TRBJ1-1
D: -
CDR3: CASSLEADNTEAFF
DNA: TGTGCCAGCAGCTTAGAGGCAGACAACACTGAAGCTTTCTTT

size: once
V: TRBV30
J: TRBJ1-2
D: -
CDR3: CAWSAGTAYGYTF
DNA: TGTGCCTGGAGTGCTGGTACGGCCTATGGCTACACCTTC

size: -
V: TRBV19
J: TRBJ1-1
D: -
CDR3: CASSITPGLRSTEAFF
DNA: TGTGCCAGTAGTATTACACCAGGGTTGAGGAGCACTGAAGCTTTCTTT

size: -
V: TRBV7-2
J: TRBJ2-1
D: -
CDR3: CASSSTTYNEQFF
DNA: TGTGCCAGCAGCTCTACAACCTACAATGAGCAGTTCTTC

size: once
V: TRBV27
J: TRBJ2-3
D: TRBD2
CDR3: CASSSKRGGAGTQYF
DNA: TGTGCCAGCAGTTCGAAGCGGGGGGGCGCAGGTACGCAGTATTTT